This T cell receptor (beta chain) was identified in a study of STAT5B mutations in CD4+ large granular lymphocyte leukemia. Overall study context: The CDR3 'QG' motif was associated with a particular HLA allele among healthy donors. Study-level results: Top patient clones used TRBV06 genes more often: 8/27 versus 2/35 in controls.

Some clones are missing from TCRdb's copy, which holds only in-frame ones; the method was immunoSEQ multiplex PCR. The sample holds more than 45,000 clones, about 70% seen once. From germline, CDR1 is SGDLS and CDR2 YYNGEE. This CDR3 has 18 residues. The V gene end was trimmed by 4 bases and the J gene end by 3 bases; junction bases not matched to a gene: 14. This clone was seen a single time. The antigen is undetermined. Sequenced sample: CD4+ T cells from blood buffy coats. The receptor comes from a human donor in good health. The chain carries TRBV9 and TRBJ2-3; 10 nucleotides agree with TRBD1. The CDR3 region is CASSPLTSGTGATDTQYF. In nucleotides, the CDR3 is TGTGCCAGCAGCCCACTGACGTCGGGGACAGGGGCGACAGATACGCAGTATTTT.